What follows are 20 T cell receptor beta chains derived from one specimen sequenced in a study of T-cell reconstitution after alpha-beta-depleted transplantation in children. A TCRbeta library incorporating unique molecular identifiers was prepared. TCRdb recomputed calls from the PCR reads with MiXCR, one row per CDR3 protein. This repertoire shows approximately 47,000 distinct CDR3 sequences, around 53% found once; its top ten account for 35% to 45%. This specimen consisted of peripheral blood, obtained before TCRalphabeta/CD19-depleted stem cell transplant. These receptors were obtained from a boy in the first two years of life with SCID, due to receive a stem cell transplant.

The count of this clonotype is one. The rearrangement joins TRBV4-1 to TRBJ1-2; D remains ambiguous. Trimming stripped 1 base from V and 0 bases from J, with 6 bases between. The CDR3 length is 14 residues. Germline values: CDR1 MGHRA, CDR2 YSYEKL. CDR3 in amino acids: CASSQGRANYGYTF. In nucleotides, the CDR3 is TGCGCCAGCAGCCAAGGACGGGCTAACTATGGCTACACCTTC.

This clonotype occurred a few times. The J gene is TRBJ1-6, the V gene TRBV5-1; D gene unclear. The V end lost 4 bases, the J end lost 7 bases, and 9 bases lay between the germline ends. Germline CDR1 is SGHRS and CDR2 is YFSETQ. The length of the CDR3 is 13 residues. The CDR3 protein is CASSGDGNSPLHF. CDR3 sequence (DNA): TGCGCCAGCAGCGGCGACGGGAATTCACCCCTCCACTTT.

This clonotype has more than one count but fewer than ten. This sequence joins TRBV20-1 and TRBJ2-4; D may be TRBD2 (5 bases). V dropped 2 bases and J dropped 6 bases, with 5 bases sitting between them. The length of the CDR3 is 11 residues. From germline, CDR1 is DFQATT and CDR2 SNEGSKA (reference sequence). CDR3 protein: CSARRGNIQYF. For the CDR3, the DNA is TGCAGTGCTAGACGGGGAAACATTCAGTACTTC.

The chain uses TRBV5-1 and TRBJ1-3, with TRBD1 matching 8 bases. Germline V CDR1 and CDR2: SGHRS, YFSETQ. The CDR3 runs to 14 residues. The V gene end was trimmed by 1 base and the J gene end by 3 bases; junction bases not matched to a gene: 0. The CDR3 nucleotides are TGCGCCAGCAGCTTGACAGGGGGTGGAAACACCATATATTTT. Residues: CASSLTGGGNTIYF. Using reference TRBV5-1 and TRBJ1-3 for the parts outside the CDR3, the full variable domain is KAGVTQTPRYLIKTRGQQVTLSCSPISGHRSVSWYQQTPGQGLQFLFEYFSETQRNKGNFPGRFSGRQFSNSRSEMNVSTLELGDSALYLCASSLTGGGNTIYFGEGSWLTVV.

The J gene is TRBJ1-2, the V gene TRBV12-3 or TRBV12-4; D gene ambiguous. This CDR3 region has 14 residues. V lost 3 bases to trimming and J lost 0 bases, with 8 bases between them. In nucleotides, the CDR3 is TGTGCCAGCAGTTTCCTAATAGCTAACTATGGCTACACCTTC. This encodes CASSFLIANYGYTF.

This chain uses TRBV4-2 with TRBJ2-3; TRBD2 agrees at 13 bases. CDR3 length: 18 amino acids. V dropped 0 bases and J dropped 5; count of bases not matched to a gene: 8. Germline V CDR1 and CDR2: LGHNA, YNFKEQ. The CDR3 loop reads CASSQEATSGGRGDTQYF. The DNA for the CDR3 is TGTGCCAGCAGCCAAGAAGCGACTAGCGGGGGGCGTGGAGATACGCAGTATTTT.

This sequence joins TRBV20-1 and TRBJ1-1; the D is unclear. The CDR3 runs 12 residues. Germline V gene lookup returns CDR1 DFQATT and CDR2 SNEGSKA (reference sequence). V was cut by 6 bases and J by 1 base, with 9 bases left in between. The CDR3 loop reads CSATRQNTEAFF. The CDR3 DNA is TGCAGTGCCACTAGACAGAACACTGAAGCTTTCTTT.

This clonotype occurred many times. The CDR3 nucleotides read TGTGCCAGCAGTGAAGATCAGGGGGAGTCCTACAATGAGCAGTTCTTC. This sequence encodes CASSEDQGESYNEQFF. This chain joins TRBV25-1 and TRBJ2-1, with 7 bases aligning to TRBD1. The CDR3 has 16 residues. Trimming cost V 2 bases and J 1 base; bases outside gene matches: 5. The germline gives CDR1 MGHDK, CDR2 SYGVNS.

In this sample, this clonotype turned up many times. The J gene is TRBJ2-1, the V gene TRBV7-6; tentatively, D is TRBD1 or TRBD2 (5 bases each). Trimming cost V 2 bases and J 6 bases, with 20 bases left between them. The CDR3 is 17 residues long. Germline-derived CDR1 and CDR2 are SGHVS and FNYEAQ. The CDR3 loop is CASSLFPTGPNINEQFF. CDR3 in DNA: TGTGCCAGCAGCTTATTCCCTACGGGACCCAATATCAATGAGCAGTTCTTC.

By share of the sample, this clonotype is medium-sized. This chain uses TRBV2 with TRBJ2-3; D is perhaps TRBD1 or TRBD2 (5 bases each). This CDR3 contains 15 residues. V lost 5 bases and J lost 4, with 16 bases in between. The germline gives CDR1 SNHLY, CDR2 FYNNEI. As DNA, the CDR3 is TGTGCCAGCAGTTTACCTATGGGGGTTGCAGATACGCAGTATTTT. It encodes CASSLPMGVADTQYF.

This clonotype was recorded many times. The V and J genes are TRBV6-2 or TRBV6-3 and TRBJ2-1; 8 bases line up with TRBD2. V shed 0 bases, J shed 0 bases, and the junction held 10 bases outside the gene matches. CDR1 is MNHEY and CDR2 is SVGEGT in the germline V gene. This CDR3 comprises 19 residues. The CDR3 loop is CASSYSIEAGGHSYNEQFF. Here the CDR3 DNA reads TGTGCCAGCAGTTACTCGATAGAGGCGGGGGGCCACTCCTACAATGAGCAGTTCTTC.

V usage is TRBV4-3 and J usage is TRBJ2-3; D is unresolved. V gave up 1 base and J gave up 0 bases, with 11 bases separating them. Germline values: CDR1 LGHNA, CDR2 YSLEER. This CDR3 contains 16 residues. The CDR3 is CASSQGPGLSTDTQYF. CDR3 sequence (DNA): TGCGCCAGCAGCCAAGGCCCGGGTCTTAGCACAGATACGCAGTATTTT.

This chain joins TRBV20-1 and TRBJ2-7; 10 nucleotides align to TRBD2. There are 15 residues in the CDR3. Germline V CDR1 and CDR2: DFQATT, SNEGSKA (reference sequence). V shed 0 bases, J shed 4 bases, and the junction held 6 bases outside the gene matches. DNA of the CDR3: TGCAGTGCTAGAGATCATCTAGCGGGGGTGTACGAGCAGTACTTC. It is translated as CSARDHLAGVYEQYF.

The V call is TRBV5-6, the J call TRBJ2-5; D gene ambiguous. V shed 4 bases and J shed 5 bases, with 12 bases lying between them. The CDR3 runs to 13 residues. The V gene's germline CDR1 is SGHDT and CDR2 YYEEEE. This CDR3 is CASSAGPAETQYF. CDR3 DNA sequence: TGTGCCAGCAGCGCCGGGCCAGCGGAGACCCAGTACTTC.

J is TRBJ1-2 and V is TRBV20-1; TRBD1 matches at 9 bases. Trimming at V came to 6 bases and at J to 4 bases, leaving 6 bases not matched to a gene. CDR1 is DFQATT, CDR2 SNEGSKA, per germline (reference sequence). This CDR3 is 13 amino acids long. The CDR3 nucleotides are TGCAGTGCCAAGACAGGGGGGGGCTATGGCTACACCTTC. Translated, it gives CSAKTGGGYGYTF.

V is TRBV7-2 and J is TRBJ2-5; D call uncertain. The germline V gene encodes CDR1 SGHTA and CDR2 FQGNSA. Trimming left V 1 base short and J 4 bases short, with 10 bases between. The CDR3 is made up of 14 amino acids. The CDR3 region has the DNA TGTGCCAGCAGCTTAGTGACAAATGCAGAGACCCAGTACTTC. Its translation: CASSLVTNAETQYF.

Note on this clonotype: The CDR3 end shows no conserved phenylalanine or tryptophan, and so a read error is likely. The chain links TRBV5-6 to TRBJ2-2; 8 nucleotides line up with TRBD1. V dropped 4 bases and J dropped 5; count of bases not matched to a gene: 10. Germline V gene lookup returns CDR1 SGHDT and CDR2 YYEEEE. The CDR3 covers 16 residues. The DNA for the CDR3 is TGTGCCAGCAGCGCACTGGGACAGGAACAAACCGGGGAGCTGTTTTTA. Protein: CASSALGQEQTGELFL.

The CDR3 region has the DNA TGCAGTGCCGTTAAACGACTAGCGGGGAATCCCTACGAGCAGTACTTC. It specifies CSAVKRLAGNPYEQYF. This chain uses TRBV20-1 with TRBJ2-7; 11 bases match TRBD2. The CDR3 sequence is 16 residues long. With V trimmed by 6 bases and J by 2 bases, 12 bases remained unmatched. The V gene's germline CDR1 is DFQATT and CDR2 SNEGSKA (reference sequence).

There are a few counts of this clonotype. This chain uses TRBV20-1 with TRBJ1-2, with a tentative D call TRBD1 (5 bases). V lost 1 base and J 8 bases, leaving 8 bases between the germline ends. The CDR3 covers 11 residues. Germline V CDR1 and CDR2: DFQATT, SNEGSKA (reference sequence). CDR3 amino acids: CSARVPGGYTF. CDR3 nucleotide sequence: TGCAGTGCTAGAGTTCCAGGGGGCTACACCTTC.

The chain couples TRBV6-4 to TRBJ2-6; D possibly corresponds to TRBD1 (6 bases). V lost 0 bases to trimming and J lost 4 bases, with 7 bases between them. Germline CDR1 MRHNA, CDR2 SNTAGT. This CDR3 comprises 15 residues. CDR3 nucleotide sequence: TGTGCCAGCAGTGACTCCACAGGGGGGGCCAACGTCCTGACTTTC. Amino acid sequence: CASSDSTGGANVLTF.